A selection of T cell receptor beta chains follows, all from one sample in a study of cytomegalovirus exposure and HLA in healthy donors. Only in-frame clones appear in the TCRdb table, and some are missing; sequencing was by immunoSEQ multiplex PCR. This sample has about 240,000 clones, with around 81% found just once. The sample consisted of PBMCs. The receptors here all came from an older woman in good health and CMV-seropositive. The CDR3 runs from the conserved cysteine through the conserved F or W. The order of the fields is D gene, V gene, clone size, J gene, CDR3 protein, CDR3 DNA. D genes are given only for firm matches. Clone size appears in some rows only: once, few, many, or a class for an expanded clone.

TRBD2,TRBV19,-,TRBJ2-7,CASSIGPGLAGVEQYF,TGTGCCAGTAGTATAGGTCCCGGACTAGCGGGAGTCGAGCAGTACTTC
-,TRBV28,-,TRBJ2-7,CASRPAATYPVQYF,TGTGCCAGCAGGCCCGCGGCTACGTACCCGGTGCAGTACTTC
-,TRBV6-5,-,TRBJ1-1,CASSGSVNTEAFF,TGTGCCAGCAGTGGTAGTGTGAACACTGAAGCTTTCTTT
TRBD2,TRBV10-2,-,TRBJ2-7,CASTPPGAGDNYEQYF,TGCGCCAGCACGCCACCGGGAGCGGGAGATAACTACGAGCAGTACTTC
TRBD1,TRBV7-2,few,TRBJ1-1,CASSLGRTGNTEAFF,TGTGCCAGCAGCTTAGGTCGGACAGGGAACACTGAAGCTTTCTTT
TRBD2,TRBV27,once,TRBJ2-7,CASSLIPTRLAGLSEQYF,TGTGCCAGCAGTTTAATCCCGACTCGACTAGCGGGATTATCCGAGCAGTACTTC
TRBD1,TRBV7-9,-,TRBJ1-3,CASSSRTGGSGNTIYF,TGTGCCAGCAGCTCCCGGACAGGGGGCTCTGGAAACACCATATATTTT
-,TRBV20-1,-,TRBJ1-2,CSAKTDYGYTF,TGCAGTGCCAAGACAGACTATGGCTACACCTTC
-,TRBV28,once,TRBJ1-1,CATIGPETISAFF,TGTGCCACCATAGGCCCGGAGACCATTTCAGCTTTCTTT
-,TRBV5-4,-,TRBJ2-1,CASSLGLNNEQFF,TGTGCCAGCAGCCTAGGACTTAACAATGAGCAGTTCTTC
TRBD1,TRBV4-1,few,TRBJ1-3,CASSQGDRGTGNTIYF,TGCGCCAGCAGCCAAGGGGACAGGGGAACTGGAAACACCATATATTTT
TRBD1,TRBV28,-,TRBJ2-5,CASSWDRGRQETQYF,TGTGCCAGCAGTTGGGATAGGGGGCGACAAGAGACCCAGTACTTC
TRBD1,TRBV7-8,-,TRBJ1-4,CASSYSTGVTEKLFF,TGTGCCAGCAGCTACTCGACAGGGGTGACTGAAAAACTGTTTTTT
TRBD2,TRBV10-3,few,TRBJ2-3,CAISESTGLAGTDTQYF,TGTGCCATCAGTGAGTCGACGGGACTAGCGGGAACAGATACGCAGTATTTT
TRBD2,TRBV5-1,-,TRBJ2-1,CASSSTSGRTNEQFF,TGCGCCAGCAGCTCGACTAGCGGGAGAACCAATGAGCAGTTCTTC
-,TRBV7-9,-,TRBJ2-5,CSSTFSGAQETQYF,TGTTCCAGCACCTTTAGCGGAGCACAAGAGACCCAGTACTTC
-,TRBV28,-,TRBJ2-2,CASRLVAGELFF,TGTGCCAGCAGACTCGTAGCCGGGGAGCTGTTTTTT
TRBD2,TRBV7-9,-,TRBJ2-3,CASSPRLAASTDTQYF,TGTGCCAGCAGCCCTCGACTAGCGGCTAGCACAGATACGCAGTATTTT
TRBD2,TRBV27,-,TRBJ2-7,CASRLGTSGRTAYEQYF,TGTGCCAGCAGGCTCGGGACTAGCGGGAGGACTGCCTACGAGCAGTACTTC
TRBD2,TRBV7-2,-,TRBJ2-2,CASSSPLASGSGGELFF,TGTGCCAGCAGCTCCCCGCTGGCTAGCGGGAGTGGCGGGGAGCTGTTTTTT
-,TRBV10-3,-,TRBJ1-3,CAISGGLNSGNTIYF,TGTGCCATCAGCGGGGGGCTTAACTCTGGAAACACCATATATTTT
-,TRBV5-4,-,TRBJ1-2,CASSLDSLYGYTF,TGTGCCAGCAGCTTGGACAGCCTTTATGGCTACACCTTC
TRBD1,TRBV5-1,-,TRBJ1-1,CASSLPGQGTAFF,TGCGCCAGCAGCTTACCGGGACAGGGGACGGCTTTCTTT
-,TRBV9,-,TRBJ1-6,CASSANRLDNSPLHF,TGTGCCAGCAGCGCGAACAGGTTGGACAATTCACCCCTCCACTTT
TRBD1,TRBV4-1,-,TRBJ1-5,CASSQGQGSNQPQHF,TGCGCCAGCAGCCAGGGACAGGGCAGCAATCAGCCCCAGCATTTT
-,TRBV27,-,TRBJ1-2,CASSRSGDPFYGYTF,TGTGCCAGCAGTCGGTCAGGGGATCCCTTCTATGGCTACACCTTC
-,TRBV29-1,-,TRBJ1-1,CSVEPRLNTEAFF,TGCAGCGTTGAACCCAGGCTGAACACTGAAGCTTTCTTT
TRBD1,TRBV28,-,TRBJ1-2,CASSLLRQGPYGYTF,TGTGCCAGCAGCCTTTTGAGACAGGGGCCCTATGGCTACACCTTC
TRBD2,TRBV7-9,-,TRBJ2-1,CASTLAGGRNEQFF,TGTGCCAGCACCCTAGCGGGAGGGCGCAATGAGCAGTTCTTC
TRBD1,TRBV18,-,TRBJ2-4,CASSPLGTGPLNIQYF,TGTGCCAGCTCACCCCTCGGGACAGGGCCTTTAAACATTCAGTACTTC
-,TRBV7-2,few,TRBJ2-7,CASSLTGWAPTYEQYF,TGTGCCAGCAGCCTAACTGGGTGGGCGCCAACCTACGAGCAGTACTTC
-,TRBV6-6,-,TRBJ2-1,CASSSTSSEQFF,TGTGCCAGCAGTTCCACTAGCAGTGAGCAGTTCTTC
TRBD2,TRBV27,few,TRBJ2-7,CASSPGLAGTYEQYF,TGTGCCAGCAGTCCCGGACTAGCGGGTACCTACGAGCAGTACTTC
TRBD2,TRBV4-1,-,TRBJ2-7,CASSQAGVTYEQYF,TGCGCCAGCAGCCAGGCGGGGGTTACCTACGAGCAGTACTTC
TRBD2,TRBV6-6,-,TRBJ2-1,CASRTGLAGTNEQFF,TGTGCCAGCAGAACGGGACTAGCGGGAACCAATGAGCAGTTCTTC
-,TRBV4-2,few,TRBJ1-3,CASSHLGTQGGNTIYF,TGTGCCAGCAGCCACCTGGGGACCCAGGGGGGAAACACCATATATTTT
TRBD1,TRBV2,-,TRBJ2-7,CASSGQGDRPYEQYF,TGTGCCAGCAGCGGCCAGGGGGACAGACCATACGAGCAGTACTTC
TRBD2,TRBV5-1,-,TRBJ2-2,CASKGTSASNTGELFF,TGCGCCAGCAAGGGGACTAGCGCCTCGAACACCGGGGAGCTGTTTTTT
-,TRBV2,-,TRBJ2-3,CASSGITDTQYF,TGTGCCAGCAGCGGGATCACAGATACGCAGTATTTT
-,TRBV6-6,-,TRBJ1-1,CATLGQLGMNTEAFF,TGTGCCACCCTGGGGCAGTTGGGAATGAACACTGAAGCTTTCTTT
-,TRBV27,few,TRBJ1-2,CASTSVGGGYTF,TGTGCCAGCACCTCGGTGGGGGGTGGCTACACCTTC
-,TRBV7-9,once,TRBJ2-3,CASSLVLRRTDTQYF,TGTGCCAGCAGCTTAGTTCTACGTCGCACAGATACGCAGTATTTT
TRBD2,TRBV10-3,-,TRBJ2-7,CAITPSGASYEQYF,TGTGCCATCACCCCTAGCGGGGCTTCCTACGAGCAGTACTTC
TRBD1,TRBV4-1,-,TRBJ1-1,CASSQEWAGGITEAFF,TGCGCCAGCAGCCAAGAATGGGCAGGGGGCATCACTGAAGCTTTCTTT
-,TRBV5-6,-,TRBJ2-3,CASSLRRRIFPDTQYF,TGTGCCAGCAGCTTGCGGAGGAGAATCTTTCCAGATACGCAGTATTTT
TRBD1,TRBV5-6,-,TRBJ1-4,CASSLAGGRNEKLFF,TGTGCCAGCAGCTTGGCAGGGGGCAGGAATGAAAAACTGTTTTTT
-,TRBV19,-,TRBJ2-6,CASSLFLSGANVLTF,TGTGCCAGTAGTCTATTCCTCTCTGGGGCCAACGTCCTGACTTTC
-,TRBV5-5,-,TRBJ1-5,CASSLEPFQPQHF,TGTGCCAGCAGCTTGGAGCCCTTTCAGCCCCAGCATTTT
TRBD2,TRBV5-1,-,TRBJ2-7,CASSLGLAGSSYEQYF,TGCGCCAGCAGCTTGGGACTAGCGGGGTCATCCTACGAGCAGTACTTC
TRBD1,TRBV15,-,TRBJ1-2,CATSIGQGAGGYTF,TGTGCCACCAGCATTGGGCAGGGGGCGGGAGGCTACACCTTC
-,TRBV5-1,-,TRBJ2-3,CASSLGRVRSTDTQYF,TGCGCCAGCAGCTTGGGCCGGGTACGGAGCACAGATACGCAGTATTTT
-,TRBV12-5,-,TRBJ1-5,CASGSLSNQPQHF,TGTGCTAGTGGTTCCCTTAGCAATCAGCCCCAGCATTTT
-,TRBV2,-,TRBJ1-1,CASSEQWNSPF,TGTGCCAGCAGTGAACAGTGGAACAGCCCCTTT
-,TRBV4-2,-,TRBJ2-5,CASSQAIQETQYF,TGTGCCAGCAGTCAGGCGATTCAAGAGACCCAGTACTTC
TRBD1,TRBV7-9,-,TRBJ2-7,CASSLIGTGGQNKQYF,TGTGCCAGCAGCTTAATCGGCACAGGGGGACAGAACAAGCAGTACTTC